A selection of T cell receptor beta chains follows, all from one sample in a study of control samples from healthy donors and cancer patients. The table came from immunoSEQ multiplex PCR; TCRdb's copy has only in-frame clones and leaves some out. The repertoire holds 75,000 to 95,000 clones, with about 89% as singletons. Sequenced sample: PBMCs. Receptors were obtained from a woman in her fifties or sixties with colorectal cancer. CDR3s include the opening cysteine and the closing phenylalanine or tryptophan. The D gene is left open where the match is weak. The size of a clone is reported for some rows only, either as once, few or many, or as a class for expanded clones.

clone_size: once; j_call: TRBJ1-6; d_call: -; v_call: TRBV27; cdr3_nt: TGTGCCAGCAGTTTAAGGGGCTATAATTCACCCCTCCACTTT; cdr3_aa: CASSLRGYNSPLHF
clone_size: -; j_call: TRBJ1-2; d_call: TRBD1; v_call: TRBV6-2/TRBV6-3; cdr3_nt: TGTGCCAGCAGTTACTCGGGACAGGGGTCTGGCTACACCTTC; cdr3_aa: CASSYSGQGSGYTF
clone_size: medium-sized; j_call: TRBJ1-1; d_call: -; v_call: TRBV30; cdr3_nt: TGTGCCTGGATTTTGAACACTGAAGCTTTCTTT; cdr3_aa: CAWILNTEAFF
clone_size: once; j_call: TRBJ1-2; d_call: -; v_call: TRBV28; cdr3_nt: TGTGCCAGCAGCCGACAGTCAGGGGGCTACACCTTC; cdr3_aa: CASSRQSGGYTF
clone_size: -; j_call: TRBJ1-3; d_call: -; v_call: TRBV6-5; cdr3_nt: TGTGCCAGCAGTTACTCGGCCCCGGGGACTGGAAACACCATATATTTT; cdr3_aa: CASSYSAPGTGNTIYF
clone_size: once; j_call: TRBJ1-3; d_call: -; v_call: TRBV20-1; cdr3_nt: TGCAGTGCTAGTCCCAGAAGAAACACCATATATTTT; cdr3_aa: CSASPRRNTIYF
clone_size: -; j_call: TRBJ1-5; d_call: -; v_call: TRBV4-3; cdr3_nt: TGCGCCAGCAGCCAAGATCAGGGTCAGCCCCAGCATTTT; cdr3_aa: CASSQDQGQPQHF
clone_size: -; j_call: TRBJ2-1; d_call: -; v_call: TRBV4-3; cdr3_nt: TGCGCCAGCAGCCAAGTGGTGAGCTCCTACAATGAGCAGTTCTTC; cdr3_aa: CASSQVVSSYNEQFF
clone_size: -; j_call: TRBJ1-2; d_call: -; v_call: TRBV18; cdr3_nt: TGTGCCAGCTCACCACCCAATGACTATGGCTACACCTTC; cdr3_aa: CASSPPNDYGYTF
clone_size: -; j_call: TRBJ1-1; d_call: TRBD1; v_call: TRBV20-1; cdr3_nt: TGCAGTGCGAGACAGGGAACTGAAGCTTTCTTT; cdr3_aa: CSARQGTEAFF
clone_size: -; j_call: TRBJ2-2; d_call: TRBD2; v_call: TRBV2; cdr3_nt: TGTGCCAGCGCTAGGCCTAGCGGGGGGGCGGACACCGGGGAGCTGTTTTTT; cdr3_aa: CASARPSGGADTGELFF
clone_size: -; j_call: TRBJ1-1; d_call: -; v_call: TRBV30; cdr3_nt: TGTGCCCGGTCGGAGGGCATGAACACTGAAGCTTTCTTT; cdr3_aa: CARSEGMNTEAFF
clone_size: -; j_call: TRBJ1-6; d_call: TRBD1; v_call: TRBV6-2/TRBV6-3; cdr3_nt: TGTGCCAGCAGTTACTCGCCGGGACAGGGCACCTATAATTCACCCCTCCACTTT; cdr3_aa: CASSYSPGQGTYNSPLHF
clone_size: few; j_call: TRBJ2-1; d_call: TRBD1; v_call: TRBV7-2; cdr3_nt: TGTGCCAGCAGCTTTGGACAGGCCACTTACAATGAGCAGTTCTTC; cdr3_aa: CASSFGQATYNEQFF
clone_size: once; j_call: TRBJ1-3; d_call: -; v_call: TRBV28; cdr3_nt: TGTGCCAGCGGAACAAGTGTTCTATCTGGCACCATATATTTT; cdr3_aa: CASGTSVLSGTIYF
clone_size: -; j_call: TRBJ2-5; d_call: TRBD2; v_call: TRBV4-2; cdr3_nt: TGTGCCAGCAGCCAAGGACTAGCGGGGAGTCAAGAGACCCAGTACTTC; cdr3_aa: CASSQGLAGSQETQYF
clone_size: -; j_call: TRBJ1-3; d_call: -; v_call: TRBV6-6; cdr3_nt: TGTGCCAGCAGTCGTTCCCAGGGCAGCTCTGGAAACACCATATATTTT; cdr3_aa: CASSRSQGSSGNTIYF
clone_size: -; j_call: TRBJ1-2; d_call: -; v_call: TRBV4-3; cdr3_nt: TGCGCCAGCAGCCAAGATCGAGGACAGTTGTTCACCTTC; cdr3_aa: CASSQDRGQLFTF
clone_size: -; j_call: TRBJ1-5; d_call: -; v_call: TRBV12-3/TRBV12-4; cdr3_nt: TGTGCCAGCAGCCGACAGAATCAGCCCCAGCATTTT; cdr3_aa: CASSRQNQPQHF
clone_size: -; j_call: TRBJ1-4; d_call: -; v_call: TRBV12-3/TRBV12-4; cdr3_nt: TGTGCCAGCAGTTTAGGGGGGAATGAAAAACTGTTTTTT; cdr3_aa: CASSLGGNEKLFF
clone_size: -; j_call: TRBJ2-1; d_call: -; v_call: TRBV18; cdr3_nt: TGTGCCAGCTCAACTAAGGGGGGAGGTTACAATGAGCAGTTCTTC; cdr3_aa: CASSTKGGGYNEQFF
clone_size: few; j_call: TRBJ2-1; d_call: -; v_call: TRBV3-1/TRBV3-2; cdr3_nt: TGTGCCAGCAGCTACGCCCAGGGGAGGAATGAGCAGTTCTTC; cdr3_aa: CASSYAQGRNEQFF
clone_size: -; j_call: TRBJ2-1; d_call: -; v_call: TRBV12-3/TRBV12-4; cdr3_nt: TGTGCCAGCAGTCCCGGGAACCTCAATGAGCAGTTCTTC; cdr3_aa: CASSPGNLNEQFF
clone_size: -; j_call: TRBJ2-1; d_call: TRBD1; v_call: TRBV28; cdr3_nt: TGTGCCAGCAACATACCAGGGACAGGGGGTTACAATGAGCAGTTCTTC; cdr3_aa: CASNIPGTGGYNEQFF
clone_size: -; j_call: TRBJ1-6; d_call: -; v_call: TRBV4-2; cdr3_nt: TGTGCCAGCAGCCAACTTACCCAGGGTAATTCACCCCTCCACTTT; cdr3_aa: CASSQLTQGNSPLHF
clone_size: few; j_call: TRBJ2-1; d_call: -; v_call: TRBV15; cdr3_nt: TGTGCCACCAGCAGAGACAGCAATGAGCAGTTCTTC; cdr3_aa: CATSRDSNEQFF
clone_size: -; j_call: TRBJ2-1; d_call: TRBD1; v_call: TRBV28; cdr3_nt: TGTGCCAGCAGTCTCGCCGGGACAGATTACAATGAGCAGTTCTTC; cdr3_aa: CASSLAGTDYNEQFF
clone_size: -; j_call: TRBJ2-3; d_call: TRBD1; v_call: TRBV5-6; cdr3_nt: TGTGCCAGCAGCTTAACTACCACAGGGGGCTTGTCAGATACGCAGTATTTT; cdr3_aa: CASSLTTTGGLSDTQYF
clone_size: -; j_call: TRBJ1-4; d_call: -; v_call: TRBV5-4; cdr3_nt: TGTGCCAGCAGCTTCCAGGGAAATGAAAAACTGTTTTTT; cdr3_aa: CASSFQGNEKLFF
clone_size: -; j_call: TRBJ2-2; d_call: TRBD1; v_call: TRBV5-1; cdr3_nt: TGCGCCAGCAGCGCGGGACAGGGGAACACCGGGGAGCTGTTTTTT; cdr3_aa: CASSAGQGNTGELFF
clone_size: -; j_call: TRBJ1-6; d_call: -; v_call: TRBV6-5; cdr3_nt: TGTGCCGTCCGAAACACCAGAGTCCTTGGTTCACCCCTCCACTTT; cdr3_aa: CAVRNTRVLGSPLHF
clone_size: -; j_call: TRBJ1-1; d_call: -; v_call: TRBV5-1; cdr3_nt: TGCGCCAGCAGCTTGGCAGGTCCCGGTGCTGAAGCTTTCTTT; cdr3_aa: CASSLAGPGAEAFF
clone_size: -; j_call: TRBJ1-2; d_call: -; v_call: TRBV20-1; cdr3_nt: TGCAGTGTAGGGGGAGATGGCTACACCTTC; cdr3_aa: CSVGGDGYTF
clone_size: -; j_call: TRBJ2-1; d_call: TRBD1; v_call: TRBV5-5; cdr3_nt: TGTGCCAGCAGCTTGGGACAGGGGCTAAACAATGAGCAGTTCTTC; cdr3_aa: CASSLGQGLNNEQFF
clone_size: -; j_call: TRBJ1-1; d_call: -; v_call: TRBV6-5; cdr3_nt: TGTGCCAGCAGTTTCTCGGCCCCACCGAACACTGAAGCTTTCTTT; cdr3_aa: CASSFSAPPNTEAFF
clone_size: -; j_call: TRBJ1-3; d_call: -; v_call: TRBV6-6; cdr3_nt: TGTGCCAGCAGGGCAGGCTCAGTCGGAAACACCATATATTTT; cdr3_aa: CASRAGSVGNTIYF
clone_size: once; j_call: TRBJ2-5; d_call: TRBD1; v_call: TRBV24-1; cdr3_nt: TGTGCCACCAGCACAGGGGCTGGGGAGACCCAGTACTTC; cdr3_aa: CATSTGAGETQYF
clone_size: few; j_call: TRBJ2-3; d_call: -; v_call: TRBV9; cdr3_nt: TGTGCCAGCAGCCGTCAGACGGTAGCAGATACGCAGTATTTT; cdr3_aa: CASSRQTVADTQYF
clone_size: -; j_call: TRBJ1-6; d_call: TRBD1; v_call: TRBV3-1/TRBV3-2; cdr3_nt: TGTGCCAGCAGGCGGGACAGGGGTTCACCCCTCCACTTT; cdr3_aa: CASRRDRGSPLHF
clone_size: -; j_call: TRBJ2-3; d_call: TRBD2; v_call: TRBV4-1; cdr3_nt: TGCGCCAGCAGCCAGGGGACTAGCGGGAGTTACACAGATACGCAGTATTTT; cdr3_aa: CASSQGTSGSYTDTQYF
clone_size: -; j_call: TRBJ1-1; d_call: -; v_call: TRBV21-1; cdr3_nt: TGTGCCAGCAGCAAAGGGGACGGGGAAACTGAAGCTTTCTTT; cdr3_aa: CASSKGDGETEAFF
clone_size: -; j_call: TRBJ1-1; d_call: -; v_call: TRBV27; cdr3_nt: TGTGCCAGCAGTTTACCAATCCGACAGGCATACACTGAAGCTTTCTTT; cdr3_aa: CASSLPIRQAYTEAFF
clone_size: once; j_call: TRBJ1-5; d_call: -; v_call: TRBV28; cdr3_nt: TGTGCCAGCAGTAACGTCTGGGGTAATCAGCCCCAGCATTTT; cdr3_aa: CASSNVWGNQPQHF
clone_size: -; j_call: TRBJ2-2; d_call: TRBD2; v_call: TRBV29-1; cdr3_nt: TGCAGCGTCGGGGGGACGTACACCGGGGAGCTGTTTTTT; cdr3_aa: CSVGGTYTGELFF
clone_size: -; j_call: TRBJ1-2; d_call: -; v_call: TRBV27; cdr3_nt: TGTGCCAGCAGTTCGGGTTTCCCCCCGAACTATGGCTACACCTTC; cdr3_aa: CASSSGFPPNYGYTF
clone_size: -; j_call: TRBJ1-4; d_call: -; v_call: TRBV5-4; cdr3_nt: TGTGCCAGCAGCTTGGCGGGGGGTGAAAAACTGTTTTTT; cdr3_aa: CASSLAGGEKLFF
clone_size: -; j_call: TRBJ1-1; d_call: -; v_call: TRBV7-9; cdr3_nt: TGTGCCAGCAGCTTGGGAGTCCCAAACACTGAAGCTTTCTTT; cdr3_aa: CASSLGVPNTEAFF
clone_size: -; j_call: TRBJ1-2; d_call: -; v_call: TRBV5-4; cdr3_nt: TGTGCCAGCAGCGACGATCCAGGGCTGATGGATGGCTACACCTTC; cdr3_aa: CASSDDPGLMDGYTF
clone_size: -; j_call: TRBJ2-3; d_call: TRBD2; v_call: TRBV9; cdr3_nt: TGTGCCAGCGATTTGGGGAATAGCGGGGGGGCTGGCACAGATACGCAGTATTTT; cdr3_aa: CASDLGNSGGAGTDTQYF
clone_size: -; j_call: TRBJ2-3; d_call: -; v_call: TRBV3-1/TRBV3-2; cdr3_nt: TGTGCCAGCAGCCATAGTACGGGGAGCGGAACAGATACGCAGTATTTT; cdr3_aa: CASSHSTGSGTDTQYF